The following is a T cell receptor (beta chain) sequence with its context. Its specificity is unknown. These data belong to a study of cytomegalovirus exposure and HLA in healthy donors. Study as a whole: In a later analysis, it was reported that the approximately 120 validation repertoires had been produced on the same platform as the 550 to 700 repertoires belonging to the first cohort.

Separation from the roughly 600-subject first cohort characterized the roughly 110-subject validation cohort, to which the donors belonged. Regarding the study as a whole: CMV antigen specificity was confirmed in vitro for a few CMV-associated chains. High sensitivity and specificity were reportedly achieved when the classifier diagnosed cytomegalovirus status.

With V trimmed by 0 bases and J by 7 bases, 8 bases remained unmatched. The CDR3 is 15 residues long. Germline V gene data show CDR1 as SGHTA and CDR2 as FQGNSA. The method was immunoSEQ multiplex PCR; TCRdb's version includes in-frame clones alone and lacks a portion of them. Among approximately 100,000 clones listed, 85% to 95% were seen once. Sequencing used PBMCs. The chain recombines TRBV7-2 with TRBJ2-7; TRBD1 matches at 8 bases. The sequence was collected from a woman in her twenties or thirties in good health and CMV-seropositive. CDR3 residues: CASSLARQGALEQYF. The CDR3, as DNA: TGTGCCAGCAGCTTAGCGCGGCAGGGGGCCTTGGAGCAGTACTTC.